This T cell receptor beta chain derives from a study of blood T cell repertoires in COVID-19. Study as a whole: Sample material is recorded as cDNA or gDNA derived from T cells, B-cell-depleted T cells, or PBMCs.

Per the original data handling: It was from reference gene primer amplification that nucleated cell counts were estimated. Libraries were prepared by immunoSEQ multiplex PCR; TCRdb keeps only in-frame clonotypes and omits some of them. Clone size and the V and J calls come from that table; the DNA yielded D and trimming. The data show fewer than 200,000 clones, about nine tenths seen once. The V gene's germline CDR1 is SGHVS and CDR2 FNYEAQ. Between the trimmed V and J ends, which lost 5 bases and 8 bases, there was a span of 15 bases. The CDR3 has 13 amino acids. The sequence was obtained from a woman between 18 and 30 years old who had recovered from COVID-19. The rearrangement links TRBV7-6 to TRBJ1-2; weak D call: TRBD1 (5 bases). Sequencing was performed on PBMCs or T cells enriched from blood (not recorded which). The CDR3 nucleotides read TGTGCCAGCAGCCGACTTTTGGGGCGGGGCTACACCTTC. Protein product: CASSRLLGRGYTF.